This T cell receptor (beta chain) was observed in a study of cytomegalovirus exposure and HLA in healthy donors. Use of 60 Vbeta and 13 Jbeta primers characterized the PCR. Some clones are missing from TCRdb's copy, which holds only in-frame ones; the method was immunoSEQ multiplex PCR. The table has approximately 290,000 clones, over 70% seen once. Note on this clone: Antigen: not known.

Study-wide points: Exclusion applied to some V segments, including TRBV6-2 and TRBV6-3, as they were indistinguishable. HLA allele associations emerged for some 16,000 TCR beta sequences in a later analysis, at 0.05 false discovery rate. The authors later found most CMV-associated TCR beta chains appeared HLA-restricted.

This CDR3 has 15 amino acids. Germline V gives CDR1 MNHEY, CDR2 SVGAGI. Trimming removed 4 bases from V and 8 bases from J; junction bases left unmatched: 9. This rearrangement joins TRBV6-5 to TRBJ1-4; TRBD1 aligns across 8 bases. Sequencing input: PBMCs. This clonotype was sampled from a girl aged 2-10 years in good health and CMV-seronegative. The CDR3 nucleotides are TGTGCCAGCAGTTTAAGGGACAGGTGGGGGGAAAAACTGTTTTTT. Translation gives CASSLRDRWGEKLFF.